This TCR beta chain is drawn from a study of OX40 agonist ivuxolimab in advanced cancers. Study context: Ivuxolimab was delivered to patients intravenously every 2 weeks at doses spanning 0.01 to 10 mg/kg. Partial responses, seen in three patients, involved one hepatocellular carcinoma and two cutaneous melanomas.

The protocol was immunoSEQ multiplex PCR, while the TCRdb copy is restricted to in-frame clones and leaves out a portion. Altogether about 57,000 clones are present, over 75% being singletons, with the ten largest covering roughly 4.7%. This CDR3 region has 14 residues. Germline-derived CDR1 and CDR2 are SGDLS and YYNGEE. Trimming took 3 bases from V and 2 from J, leaving 11 bases between them. Comments on this clone: Other nucleotide sequences from this sample produce the same CDR3.

The genes are TRBV9 and TRBJ2-5; D may correspond to TRBD1 or TRBD2 (5 bases each). Source: CD4+ or CD8+ T cells sorted from blood, taken in a trial of the OX40 agonist ivuxolimab. The sequence derives from an adult with an advanced solid tumor such as melanoma, head and neck, liver or kidney cancer. In nucleotides, the CDR3 is TGTGCCAGCAGCGCCGGGACGGGGCAAGAGACCCAGTACTTC. Its protein product is CASSAGTGQETQYF.